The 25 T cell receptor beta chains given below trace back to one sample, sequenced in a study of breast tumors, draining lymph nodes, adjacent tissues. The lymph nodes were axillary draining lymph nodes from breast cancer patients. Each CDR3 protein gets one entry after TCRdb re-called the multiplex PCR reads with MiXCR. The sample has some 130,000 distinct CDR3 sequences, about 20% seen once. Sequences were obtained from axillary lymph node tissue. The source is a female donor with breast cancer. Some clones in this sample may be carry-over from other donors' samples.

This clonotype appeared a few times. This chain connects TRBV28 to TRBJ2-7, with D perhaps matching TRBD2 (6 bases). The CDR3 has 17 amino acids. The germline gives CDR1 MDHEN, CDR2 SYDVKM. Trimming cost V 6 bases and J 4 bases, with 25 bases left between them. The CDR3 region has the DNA TGTGCCAGCAGCCCAAGAGGCGGCGGGATCCTAACTTACGAGCAGTACTTC. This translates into CASSPRGGGILTYEQYF.

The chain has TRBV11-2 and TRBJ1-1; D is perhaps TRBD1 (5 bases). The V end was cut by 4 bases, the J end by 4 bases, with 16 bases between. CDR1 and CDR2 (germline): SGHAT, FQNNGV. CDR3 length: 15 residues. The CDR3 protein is CASSSGVPRGTEAFF. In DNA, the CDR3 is TGTGCCAGCAGCTCGGGGGTCCCGAGGGGCACTGAAGCTTTCTTT.

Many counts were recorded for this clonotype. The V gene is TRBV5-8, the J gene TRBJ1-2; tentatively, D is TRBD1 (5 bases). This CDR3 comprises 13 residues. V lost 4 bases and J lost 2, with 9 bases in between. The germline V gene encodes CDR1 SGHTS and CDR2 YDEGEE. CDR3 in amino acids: CASSPRQNYGYTF. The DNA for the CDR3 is TGTGCCAGCAGCCCAAGACAGAACTATGGCTACACCTTC.

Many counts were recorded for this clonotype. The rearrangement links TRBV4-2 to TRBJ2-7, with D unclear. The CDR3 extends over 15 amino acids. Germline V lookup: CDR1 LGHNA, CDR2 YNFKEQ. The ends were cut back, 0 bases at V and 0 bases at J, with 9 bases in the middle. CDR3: CASSQEVASSYEQYF. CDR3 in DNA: TGTGCCAGCAGCCAAGAGGTGGCAAGCTCCTACGAGCAGTACTTC.

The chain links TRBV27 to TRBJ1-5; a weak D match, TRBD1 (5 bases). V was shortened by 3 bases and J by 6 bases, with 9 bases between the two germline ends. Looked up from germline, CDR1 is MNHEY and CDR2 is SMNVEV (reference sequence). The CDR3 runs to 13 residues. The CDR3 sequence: CASSFRVGQPQHF. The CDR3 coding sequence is TGTGCCAGCAGTTTCAGGGTTGGTCAGCCCCAGCATTTT.

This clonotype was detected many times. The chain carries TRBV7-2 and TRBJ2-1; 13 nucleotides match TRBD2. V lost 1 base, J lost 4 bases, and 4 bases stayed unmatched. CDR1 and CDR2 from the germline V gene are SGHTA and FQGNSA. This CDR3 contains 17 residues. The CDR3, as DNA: TGTGCCAGCAGCTTAGGGGGACTAGCGGGATTTTACAATGAGCAGTTCTTC. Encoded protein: CASSLGGLAGFYNEQFF.

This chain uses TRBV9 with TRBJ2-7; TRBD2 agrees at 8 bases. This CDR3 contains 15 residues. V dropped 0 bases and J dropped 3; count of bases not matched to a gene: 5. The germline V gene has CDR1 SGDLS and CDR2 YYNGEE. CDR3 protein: CASSVDAGGGYEQYF. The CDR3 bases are TGTGCCAGCAGCGTAGACGCGGGAGGTGGCTACGAGCAGTACTTC.

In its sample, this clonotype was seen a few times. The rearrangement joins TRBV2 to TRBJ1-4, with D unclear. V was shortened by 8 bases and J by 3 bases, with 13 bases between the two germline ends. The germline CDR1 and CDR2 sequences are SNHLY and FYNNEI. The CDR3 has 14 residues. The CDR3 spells CASLRWRSNEKLFF. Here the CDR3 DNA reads TGTGCCAGCCTTCGGTGGAGATCTAATGAAAAACTGTTTTTT. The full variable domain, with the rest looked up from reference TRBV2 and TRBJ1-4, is EPEVTQTPSHQVTQMGQEVILRCVPISNHLYFYWYRQILGQKVEFLVSFYNNEISEKSEIFDDQFSVERPDGSNFTLKIRSTKLEDSAMYFCASLRWRSNEKLFFGSGTQLSVL.

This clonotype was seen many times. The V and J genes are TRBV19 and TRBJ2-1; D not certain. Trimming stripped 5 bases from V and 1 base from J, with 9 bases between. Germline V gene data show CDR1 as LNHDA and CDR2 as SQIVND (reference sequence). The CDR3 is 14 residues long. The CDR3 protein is CASSPSRSYNEQFF. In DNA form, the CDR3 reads TGTGCCAGTAGTCCTAGTAGGTCCTACAATGAGCAGTTCTTC. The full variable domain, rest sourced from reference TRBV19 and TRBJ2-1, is DGGITQSPKYLFRKEGQNVTLSCEQNLNHDAMYWYRQDPGQGLRLIYYSQIVNDFQKGDIAEGYSVSREKKESFPLTVTSAQKNPTAFYLCASSPSRSYNEQFFGPGTRLTVL.

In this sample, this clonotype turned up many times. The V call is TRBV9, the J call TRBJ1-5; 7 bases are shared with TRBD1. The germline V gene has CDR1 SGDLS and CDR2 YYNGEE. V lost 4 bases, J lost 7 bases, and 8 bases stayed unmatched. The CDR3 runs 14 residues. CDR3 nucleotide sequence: TGTGCCAGCAGCCCAGGGGGGGCTCAACAGCCCCAGCATTTT. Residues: CASSPGGAQQPQHF.

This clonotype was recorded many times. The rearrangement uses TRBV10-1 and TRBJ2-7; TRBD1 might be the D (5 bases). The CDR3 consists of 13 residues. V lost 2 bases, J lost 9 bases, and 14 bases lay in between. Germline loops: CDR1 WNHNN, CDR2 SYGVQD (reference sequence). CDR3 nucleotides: TGCGCCAGCAGTGAGGCAGACAGCACAGGGCAGTACTTC. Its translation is CASSEADSTGQYF.

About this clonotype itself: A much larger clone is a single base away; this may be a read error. The chain's CDR3 is CAIGDRRSYGCTF. The CDR3 DNA reads TGTGCCATCGGGGACAGGAGATCCTATGGCTGCACCTTC. The chain couples TRBV10-3 to TRBJ1-2; 8 nucleotides match TRBD1. Germline assignment: CDR1 ENHRY and CDR2 SYGVKD. The CDR3 spans 13 residues.

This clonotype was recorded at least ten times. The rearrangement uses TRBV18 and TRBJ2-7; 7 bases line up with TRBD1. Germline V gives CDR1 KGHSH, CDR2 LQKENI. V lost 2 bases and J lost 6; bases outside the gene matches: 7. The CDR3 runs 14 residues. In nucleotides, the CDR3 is TGTGCCAGCTCACCAACAGGACAGGCGGCCGAGCAGTACTTC. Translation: CASSPTGQAAEQYF. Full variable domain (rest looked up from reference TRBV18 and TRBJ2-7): NAGVMQNPRHLVRRRGQEARLRCSPMKGHSHVYWYRQLPEEGLKFMVYLQKENIIDESGMPKERFSAEFPKEGPSILRIQQVVRGDSAAYFCASSPTGQAAEQYFGPGTRLTVT.

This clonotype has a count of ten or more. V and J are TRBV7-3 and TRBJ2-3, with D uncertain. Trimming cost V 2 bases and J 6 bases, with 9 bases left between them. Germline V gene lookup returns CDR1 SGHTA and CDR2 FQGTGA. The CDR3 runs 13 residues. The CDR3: CASSLGPRDTQYF. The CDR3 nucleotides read TGTGCCAGCAGCTTAGGCCCGCGGGATACGCAGTATTTT.

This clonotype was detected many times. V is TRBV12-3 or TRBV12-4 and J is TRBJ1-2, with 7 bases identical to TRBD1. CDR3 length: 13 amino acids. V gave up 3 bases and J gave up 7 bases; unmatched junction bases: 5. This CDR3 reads CASSLRQGLGYTF. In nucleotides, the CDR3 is TGTGCCAGCAGTTTGCGACAGGGCCTTGGCTACACCTTC.

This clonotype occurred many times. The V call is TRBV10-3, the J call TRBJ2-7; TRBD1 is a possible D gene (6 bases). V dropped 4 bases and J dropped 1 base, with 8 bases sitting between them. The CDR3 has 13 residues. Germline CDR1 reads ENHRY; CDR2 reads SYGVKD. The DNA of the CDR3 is TGTGCCATCAGTGTGGACAGTTCCTACGAGCAGTACTTC. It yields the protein CAISVDSSYEQYF.

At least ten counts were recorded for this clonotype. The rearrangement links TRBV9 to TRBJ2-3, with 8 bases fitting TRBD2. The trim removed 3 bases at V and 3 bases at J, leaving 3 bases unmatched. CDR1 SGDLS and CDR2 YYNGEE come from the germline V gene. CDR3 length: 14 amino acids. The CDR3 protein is CASSGSGGTDTQYF. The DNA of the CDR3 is TGTGCCAGCAGCGGGTCGGGAGGGACAGATACGCAGTATTTT.

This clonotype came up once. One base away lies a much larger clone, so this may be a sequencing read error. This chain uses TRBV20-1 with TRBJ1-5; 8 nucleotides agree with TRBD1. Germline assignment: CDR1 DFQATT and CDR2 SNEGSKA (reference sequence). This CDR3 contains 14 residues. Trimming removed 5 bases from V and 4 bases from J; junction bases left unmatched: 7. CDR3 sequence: CSAGGDRNNQPQHF. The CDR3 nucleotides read TGCAGTGCTGGTGGGGACAGGAATAATCAGCCCCAGCATTTT.

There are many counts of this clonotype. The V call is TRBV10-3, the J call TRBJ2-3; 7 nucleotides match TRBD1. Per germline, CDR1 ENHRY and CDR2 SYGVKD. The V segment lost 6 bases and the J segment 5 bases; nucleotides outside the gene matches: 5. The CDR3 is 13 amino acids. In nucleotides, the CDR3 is TGTGCCATCAGCAGACAGGGTAGAGATACGCAGTATTTT. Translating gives CAISRQGRDTQYF.

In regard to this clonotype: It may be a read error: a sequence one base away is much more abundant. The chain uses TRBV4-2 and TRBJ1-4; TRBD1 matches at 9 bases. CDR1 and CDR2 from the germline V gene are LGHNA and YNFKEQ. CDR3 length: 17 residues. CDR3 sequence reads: CASSESHRTGELEKLVF. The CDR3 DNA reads TGTGCCAGCAGTGAATCCCATCGGACAGGGGAATTGGAAAAACTGGTTTTT.

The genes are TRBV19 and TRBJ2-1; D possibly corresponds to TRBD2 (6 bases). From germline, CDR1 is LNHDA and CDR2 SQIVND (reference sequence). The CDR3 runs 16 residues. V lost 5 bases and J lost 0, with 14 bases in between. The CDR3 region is CASSSGDLSSYNEQFF. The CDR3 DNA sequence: TGTGCCAGTAGTTCGGGGGACTTGAGCTCCTACAATGAGCAGTTCTTC.

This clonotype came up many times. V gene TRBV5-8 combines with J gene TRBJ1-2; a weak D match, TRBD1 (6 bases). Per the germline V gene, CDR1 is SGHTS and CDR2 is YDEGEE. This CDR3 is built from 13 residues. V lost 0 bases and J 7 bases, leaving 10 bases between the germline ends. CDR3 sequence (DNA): TGTGCCAGCAGCTTGGAGGGGGGCCTTGGCTACACCTTC. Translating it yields CASSLEGGLGYTF.

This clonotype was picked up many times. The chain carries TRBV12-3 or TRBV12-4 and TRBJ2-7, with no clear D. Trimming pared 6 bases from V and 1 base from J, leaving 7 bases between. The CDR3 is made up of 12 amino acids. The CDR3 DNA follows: TGTGCCAGCAGGAGCGATTCCTACGAGCAGTACTTC. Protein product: CASRSDSYEQYF.

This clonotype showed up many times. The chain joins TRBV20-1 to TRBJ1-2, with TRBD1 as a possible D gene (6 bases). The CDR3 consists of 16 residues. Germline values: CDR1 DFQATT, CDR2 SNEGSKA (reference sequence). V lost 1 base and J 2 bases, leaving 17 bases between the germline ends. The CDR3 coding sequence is TGCAGTGCTAGAGCAGGACAGCTCCGAGGGAACTATGGCTACACCTTC. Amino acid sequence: CSARAGQLRGNYGYTF.

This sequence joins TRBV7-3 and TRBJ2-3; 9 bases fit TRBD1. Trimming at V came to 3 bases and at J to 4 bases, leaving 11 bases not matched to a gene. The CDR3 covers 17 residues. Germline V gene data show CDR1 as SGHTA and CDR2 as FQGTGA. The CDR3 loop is CASSFWNDRGAPDTQYF. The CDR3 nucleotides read TGTGCCAGCAGCTTTTGGAACGACAGGGGGGCACCAGATACGCAGTATTTT. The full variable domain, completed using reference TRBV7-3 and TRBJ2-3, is GAGVSQTPSNKVTEKGKYVELRCDPISGHTALYWYRQSLGQGPEFLIYFQGTGAADDSGLPNDRFFAVRPEGSVSTLKIQRTERGDSAVYLCASSFWNDRGAPDTQYFGPGTRLTVL.